These 10 T cell receptor beta chains came from one sample sequenced in a study of shared clonotypes between healthy human individuals. This table comes from immunoSEQ multiplex PCR, and its TCRdb copy is limited to in-frame clones, with some not included. The data hold 2 million to 3 million clones, with 80% to 95% observed a single time. The source material was naive CD4+ T cells from PBMCs. Specified subset: CD45RA+ positively selected. These receptors were taken from a man younger than 35 in good health. Some clones in this sample may be carry-over from other donors' samples.

The genes are TRBV30 and TRBJ1-5; D is unresolved. The germline V gene has CDR1 GTSNPN and CDR2 SVGIG (reference sequence). The CDR3 is made up of 15 amino acids. Deletions cut 1 base from V and 3 bases from J, with 13 bases between. The CDR3 here is CAWSGASWYNQPQHF. DNA of the CDR3: TGTGCCTGGAGTGGGGCCTCCTGGTACAATCAGCCCCAGCATTTT.

This clone was recorded once. The V gene is TRBV4-1, the J gene TRBJ2-7; TRBD2 aligns across 7 bases. The V gene end was trimmed by 2 bases and the J gene end by 4 bases; junction bases not matched to a gene: 14. Germline V gene lookup returns CDR1 MGHRA and CDR2 YSYEKL. The CDR3 extends over 17 amino acids. The CDR3 region has the DNA TGCGCCAGCAGCCAATATCCCCGTCCTAGCGGAACTTACGAGCAGTACTTC. Translated: CASSQYPRPSGTYEQYF.

The chain has TRBV10-3 and TRBJ2-2; 10 nucleotides line up with TRBD1. Germline CDR1 ENHRY, CDR2 SYGVKD. The ends lost 6 bases at V and 6 bases at J; junction bases unmatched: 10. The CDR3 extends over 16 amino acids. As DNA, the CDR3 is TGTGCCATCAGCTCCCGGGGGACAGGGGAGGCCGGGGAGCTGTTTTTT. Amino acids: CAISSRGTGEAGELFF.

The count of this clone is one. The chain has TRBV28 and TRBJ2-4; D may correspond to TRBD1 or TRBD2 (5 bases each). Trimming removed 3 bases from V and 3 bases from J, with 15 bases in between. CDR1 and CDR2 from the germline V gene are MDHEN and SYDVKM. The CDR3 runs 16 residues. CDR3 sequence reads: CASSFKVPGLKNIQYF. DNA of the CDR3: TGTGCCAGCAGTTTTAAGGTCCCGGGGCTCAAAAACATTCAGTACTTC.

The rearrangement links TRBV9 to TRBJ2-1, with 8 positions matching TRBD2. The CDR3 length is 15 residues. Germline values: CDR1 SGDLS, CDR2 YYNGEE. Losses at the gene ends were 3 bases for V and 0 bases for J; bases not matched to a gene: 2. Here the CDR3 reads CASSDGRASYNEQFF. CDR3 nucleotides: TGTGCCAGCAGCGACGGGAGGGCCTCCTACAATGAGCAGTTCTTC. The variable domain in full, completed from reference TRBV9 and TRBJ2-1, reads DSGVTQTPKHLITATGQRVTLRCSPRSGDLSVYWYQQSLDQGLQFLIQYYNGEERAKGNILERFSAQQFPDLHSELNLSSLELGDSALYFCASSDGRASYNEQFFGPGTRLTVL.

The V and J genes are TRBV7-2 and TRBJ2-3; D is undetermined. Germline CDR1 and CDR2: SGHTA and FQGNSA. The CDR3 loop spans 14 amino acids. V gave up 5 bases and J gave up 4 bases, with 13 bases separating them. The CDR3 region is CASSPPPAADTQYF. The CDR3 DNA follows: TGTGCCAGCAGCCCCCCCCCAGCAGCAGATACGCAGTATTTT.

The chain is built from TRBV27 and TRBJ1-5; the D is unclear. In germline, CDR1 is MNHEY, CDR2 SMNVEV (reference sequence). This CDR3 has 15 residues. V gave up 6 bases and J gave up 6 bases, with 18 bases separating them. The CDR3 spells CASRTDMGSRQPQHF. CDR3 in DNA: TGTGCCAGCAGAACCGACATGGGTTCGCGTCAGCCCCAGCATTTT.

The chain couples TRBV19 to TRBJ2-3, with 12 nucleotides matching TRBD1. There are 16 residues in the CDR3. V lost 4 bases and J lost 4; bases outside the gene matches: 6. Per germline, CDR1 LNHDA and CDR2 SQIVND (reference sequence). CDR3 nucleotide sequence: TGTGCCAGTAGTAATCCGGGACAGGGGGCTTCAGATACGCAGTATTTT. It encodes CASSNPGQGASDTQYF.

V is TRBV9 and J is TRBJ2-7; TRBD2 is a possible D gene (5 bases). Germline CDR1 reads SGDLS; CDR2 reads YYNGEE. This CDR3 is 16 amino acids long. Deletions cut 0 bases from V and 0 bases from J, with 13 bases between. CDR3 loop: CASSVDGGSSSYEQYF. Written as DNA, the CDR3 is TGTGCCAGCAGCGTAGATGGCGGGTCTAGCTCCTACGAGCAGTACTTC.

As to this clone: Within the sample, other DNA sequences also encode this same CDR3. This chain connects TRBV5-1 to TRBJ2-3; a weak D match, TRBD2 (5 bases). This CDR3 has 14 residues. Trimming took 4 bases from V and 6 from J, leaving 15 bases between them. Germline V gene data show CDR1 as SGHRS and CDR2 as YFSETQ. The CDR3 loop reads CASSPGVAVDTQYF. CDR3 nucleotides: TGCGCCAGCAGCCCCGGGGTTGCCGTTGATACGCAGTATTTT.